The 5 T cell receptor beta chains below all came from one sample that was sequenced in a study of blood T cell repertoires in COVID-19. Only in-frame clones appear in the TCRdb table, and some are missing; sequencing was by immunoSEQ multiplex PCR. The sample lists about 210,000 clones; around 82% were seen once. Material: peripheral blood. The receptors originated from a middle-aged woman with acute or convalescent COVID-19.

The chain couples TRBV30 to TRBJ2-1; D is uncertain. Germline CDR1 reads GTSNPN; CDR2 reads SVGIG (reference sequence). This CDR3 has 12 residues. V was pared by 1 base and J by 8 bases, with 9 bases between. The CDR3 region is CAWSGLLDEQFF. Here the CDR3 DNA reads TGTGCCTGGAGTGGACTTCTGGATGAGCAGTTCTTC.

The chain links TRBV25-1 to TRBJ1-2; D is possibly TRBD1 (5 bases). This CDR3 comprises 11 residues. Trimming took 6 bases from V and 5 from J, leaving 7 bases between them. CDR1 and CDR2 (germline): MGHDK, SYGVNS. The CDR3 spells CASRTVYGYTF. The CDR3 DNA follows: TGTGCCAGCAGGACAGTATATGGCTACACCTTC.

The J gene is TRBJ1-2, the V gene TRBV4-1, with D possibly matching TRBD1 (6 bases). The CDR3 totals 15 residues. V lost 0 bases to trimming and J lost 4 bases, with 12 bases between them. Germline V gene lookup returns CDR1 MGHRA and CDR2 YSYEKL. This CDR3 is CASSQEGAETYGYTF. CDR3 bases: TGCGCCAGCAGCCAAGAGGGGGCAGAAACCTATGGCTACACCTTC.

The J gene is TRBJ2-1, the V gene TRBV4-1, with 14 bases fitting TRBD2. V shed 3 bases, J shed 7 bases, and the junction held 8 bases outside the gene matches. This CDR3 comprises 17 residues. Germline V gives CDR1 MGHRA, CDR2 YSYEKL. In DNA form, the CDR3 reads TGCGCCAGCAGCCATTACGGACTAGCGGGGGGCGAGAATGAGCAGTTCTTC. This encodes CASSHYGLAGGENEQFF.

This chain uses TRBV11-2 with TRBJ1-4, with 7 bases lining up with TRBD1. Germline V gene sequence: CDR1 SGHAT, CDR2 FQNNGV. The V segment lost 0 bases and the J segment 4 bases; nucleotides outside the gene matches: 8. The CDR3 sequence is 17 residues long. The CDR3 DNA is TGTGCCAGCAGCTTAGATCTTCGCAGGGACAGTAATGAAAAACTGTTTTTT. Translated, it gives CASSLDLRRDSNEKLFF.